These 18 T cell receptor beta chains were sequenced from one sample in a study of identical twins. Each CDR3 protein gets one entry after TCRdb re-called the 5' RACE reads with MiXCR. This table holds approximately 600,000 distinct CDR3 sequences, about 7.6% found once. This sample was shared with a second study, whose subject was yellow fever vaccine responses in identical twins.

The specimen was PBMCs. The receptors stem from a woman between 18 and 30 years old in good health.

The chain carries TRBV5-5 and TRBJ2-5; TRBD1 aligns across 7 bases. The CDR3 is 15 residues long. Germline CDR1 SGHKS, CDR2 YYEKEE (reference sequence). The V segment lost 4 bases and the J segment 5 bases; nucleotides outside the gene matches: 11. This CDR3 reads CASSTTGLGWETQYF. The CDR3 DNA is TGTGCCAGCAGCACGACAGGGCTGGGTTGGGAGACCCAGTACTTC.

This clonotype was seen more than once but under ten times. The chain links TRBV9 to TRBJ1-2; D is possibly TRBD1 (6 bases). V was trimmed by 3 bases and J by 8 bases, leaving 20 bases between them. The CDR3 has 15 amino acids. Germline CDR1 reads SGDLS; CDR2 reads YYNGEE. CDR3 loop: CASSATGLWADGYTF. The CDR3 DNA reads as TGTGCCAGCAGCGCAACAGGGTTGTGGGCGGACGGCTACACCTTC.

The sample holds a few counts of this clonotype. The chain joins TRBV5-1 to TRBJ2-7; D uncertain. CDR1 and CDR2 (germline): SGHRS, YFSETQ. The CDR3 is 13 amino acids. The V end lost 0 bases, the J end lost 3 bases, and 7 bases lay between the germline ends. The CDR3 DNA reads TGCGCCAGCAGCTTGGGGTCGGGCTACGAGCAGTACGTC. Translation gives CASSLGSGYEQYV.

V gene TRBV10-3 combines with J gene TRBJ2-1; 8 bases agree with TRBD2. Per the germline V gene, CDR1 is ENHRY and CDR2 is SYGVKD. V lost 7 bases and J lost 5; bases outside the gene matches: 10. CDR3 length: 15 amino acids. The CDR3 DNA sequence: TGTGCCATCATGATAAGCGGGGGCAGGGACAATGAGCAGTTCTTC. Translating it yields CAIMISGGRDNEQFF.

This clonotype was counted between two and nine times. CDR3: CASSLVIEAFF. DNA for the CDR3: TGTGCCAGCAGCTTAGTTATTGAAGCTTTCTTT. The V call is TRBV7-9, the J call TRBJ1-1, with D unresolved. Trimming shortened V by 1 base and J by 7 bases, and 4 bases separated the two germline ends. Germline CDR1 reads SEHNR; CDR2 reads FQNEAQ (reference sequence). CDR3 length: 11 amino acids.

There are many counts of this clonotype. The chain combines TRBV6-1 with TRBJ2-1, with TRBD2 matching over 12 bases. CDR1 MNHNS and CDR2 SASEGT come from the germline V gene. V shed 4 bases and J 4 bases; nucleotides not matched to a gene: 8. This CDR3 has 17 residues. The CDR3 spells CASSGLAGELPYNEQFF. As DNA, the CDR3 is TGTGCCAGCAGTGGACTAGCGGGGGAACTCCCTTACAATGAGCAGTTCTTC.

This clonotype was seen repeatedly, ten times or more. The V call is TRBV11-2, the J call TRBJ2-5; TRBD1 is a possible D gene (6 bases). The germline V and J ends were trimmed by 1 base and 5 bases, with 17 bases remaining between them. The CDR3 contains 16 residues. Germline V gene sequence: CDR1 SGHAT, CDR2 FQNNGV. As DNA, the CDR3 is TGTGCCAGCAGCTTAGGGACAGCTATGAGAAGTGAGACCCAGTACTTC. Protein: CASSLGTAMRSETQYF.

J is TRBJ2-3 and V is TRBV7-9; TRBD1 or TRBD2 may be the D gene (5 bases each). In germline, CDR1 is SEHNR, CDR2 FQNEAQ (reference sequence). This CDR3 has 17 residues. V was pared by 5 bases and J by 5 bases, with 23 bases between. In nucleotides, the CDR3 is TGTGCCAGCAGCCGAAGCCGGGACGGAAGAGAGCGAGATACGCAGTATTTT. This codes for CASSRSRDGRERDTQYF.

This clonotype appeared many times. The chain has TRBV12-3 or TRBV12-4 and TRBJ1-5; maybe TRBD1 (6 bases). The CDR3 loop spans 21 amino acids. V was trimmed by 4 bases and J by 0 bases, leaving 28 bases between them. CDR3 region: CASSSLATTGYYSNSNQPQHF. CDR3 DNA: TGTGCCAGCAGTTCCCTGGCAACTACAGGGTACTACTCCAATAGCAATCAGCCCCAGCATTTT.

About this clonotype: The germline gene is not matched at one end of the junction; a read error may be the cause. The J gene is TRBJ2-2, the V gene TRBV2; D tentatively reads TRBD1 or TRBD2 (6 bases each). Germline-derived CDR1 and CDR2 are SNHLY and FYNNEI. This CDR3 comprises 16 residues. The CDR3, as DNA: TGTACCAGCAGTGGAGGGACAACCTATAACACCGGGGAGCTGTTTTTT. It yields the protein CTSSGGTTYNTGELFF.

This clonotype was counted between two and nine times. The chain joins TRBV28 to TRBJ2-2; the D gene could be TRBD1 or TRBD2 (5 bases each). Germline V gives CDR1 MDHEN, CDR2 SYDVKM. The germline V and J ends were trimmed by 3 bases and 8 bases, with 19 bases remaining between them. This CDR3 spans 16 amino acids. CDR3 in DNA: TGTGCCAGCAGTTTCTCCCCCGGGACGGCGTTGGGGGAGCTGTTTTTT. Its translation: CASSFSPGTALGELFF.

In its sample, this clonotype was seen a few times. J is TRBJ2-3 and V is TRBV5-1; D is unclear. Germline-derived CDR1 and CDR2 are SGHRS and YFSETQ. CDR3 size: 14 residues. The germline V and J ends were trimmed by 4 bases and 2 bases, with 11 bases remaining between them. The CDR3 nucleotides are TGCGCCAGCAGCCCAGGCCGGACCACAGATACGCAGTATTTT. It codes for CASSPGRTTDTQYF.

This clonotype was seen repeatedly, ten times or more. The chain employs TRBV28 and TRBJ2-1, with TRBD1 matching over 8 bases. The length of the CDR3 is 19 residues. CDR1 is MDHEN, CDR2 SYDVKM, per germline. With V trimmed by 3 bases and J by 3 bases, 16 bases remained unmatched. The CDR3 coding sequence is TGTGCCAGCAGTTTCCTCCAGACCCAGGGGGCGCGGGACTACAATGAGCAGTTCTTC. Translated, it gives CASSFLQTQGARDYNEQFF.

The V gene is TRBV14, the J gene TRBJ2-5, with 12 positions matching TRBD2. V trimming: 1 base; J trimming: 9 bases; junction bases outside the gene matches: 6. CDR1 is SGHDN and CDR2 is FVKESK in the germline V gene. This CDR3 comprises 15 residues. The CDR3 DNA reads TGTGCCAGCAGCCAAGTTACTAGCGGGGGGCCCGCCCAGTACTTC. It is translated as CASSQVTSGGPAQYF.

This clonotype was seen more than once but under ten times. The chain couples TRBV10-3 to TRBJ2-2, with a weak D call TRBD1 (6 bases). CDR1 is ENHRY and CDR2 is SYGVKD in the germline V gene. This CDR3 is 17 amino acids long. V lost 8 bases to trimming and J lost 3 bases, with 22 bases between them. CDR3 in DNA: TGTGCCATCGGTCATTTCTCCATCGGGACATACACCGGGGAGCTGTTTTTT. It is translated as CAIGHFSIGTYTGELFF.

The V gene is TRBV28, the J gene TRBJ1-6; D is perhaps TRBD1 (6 bases). The CDR3 consists of 16 residues. Per germline, CDR1 MDHEN and CDR2 SYDVKM. Between the trimmed V and J ends, which lost 1 base and 5 bases, there was a span of 12 bases. This CDR3 reads CASSLFRGWDNSPLHF. The CDR3 DNA reads TGTGCCAGCAGTTTATTCAGGGGATGGGATAATTCACCCCTCCACTTT. The full variable domain, its missing parts supplied by reference TRBV28 and TRBJ1-6, is DVKVTQSSRYLVKRTGEKVFLECVQDMDHENMFWYRQDPGLGLRLIYFSYDVKMKEKGDIPEGYSVSREKKERFSLILESASTNQTSMYLCASSLFRGWDNSPLHFGNGTRLTVT.

In its sample, this clonotype was seen a few times. The chain couples TRBV9 to TRBJ2-3; 7 positions agree with TRBD1. CDR1 is SGDLS, CDR2 YYNGEE, per germline. This CDR3 spans 14 amino acids. V lost 4 bases, J lost 2 bases, and 4 bases stayed unmatched. As DNA, the CDR3 is TGTGCCAGCAGCCGGGACAGTTACACAGATACGCAGTATTTT. This encodes CASSRDSYTDTQYF.

The table lists this clonotype with a few counts. The chain has TRBV27 and TRBJ1-4; TRBD1 matches at 8 bases. Germline-derived CDR1 and CDR2 are MNHEY and SMNVEV (reference sequence). The CDR3 has 14 residues. V shed 6 bases, J shed 4 bases, and the junction held 4 bases outside the gene matches. The chain's CDR3 is CASSPDRGNEKLFF. DNA of the CDR3: TGTGCCAGCAGCCCAGACAGGGGTAATGAAAAACTGTTTTTT.